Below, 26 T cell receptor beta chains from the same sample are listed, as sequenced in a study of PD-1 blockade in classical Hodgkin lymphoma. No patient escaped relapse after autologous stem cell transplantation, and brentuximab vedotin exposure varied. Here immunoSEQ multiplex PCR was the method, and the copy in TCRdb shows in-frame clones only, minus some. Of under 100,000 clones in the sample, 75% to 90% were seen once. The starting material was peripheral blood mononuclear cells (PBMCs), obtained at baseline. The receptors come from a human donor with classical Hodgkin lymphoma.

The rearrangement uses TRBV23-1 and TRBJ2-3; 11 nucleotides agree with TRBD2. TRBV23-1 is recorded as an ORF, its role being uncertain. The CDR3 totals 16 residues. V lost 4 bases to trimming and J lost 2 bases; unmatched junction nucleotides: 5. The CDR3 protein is CASSLTTSGDTDTQYF. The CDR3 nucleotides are TGCGCCAGCAGTCTAACGACTAGCGGGGACACAGATACGCAGTATTTT.

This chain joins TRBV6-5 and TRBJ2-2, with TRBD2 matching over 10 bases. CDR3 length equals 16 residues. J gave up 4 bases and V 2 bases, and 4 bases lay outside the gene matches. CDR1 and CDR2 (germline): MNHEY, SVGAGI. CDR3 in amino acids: CASSYLSGRATGELFF. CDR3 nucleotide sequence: TGTGCCAGCAGTTACCTGAGCGGGAGGGCCACCGGGGAGCTGTTTTTT.

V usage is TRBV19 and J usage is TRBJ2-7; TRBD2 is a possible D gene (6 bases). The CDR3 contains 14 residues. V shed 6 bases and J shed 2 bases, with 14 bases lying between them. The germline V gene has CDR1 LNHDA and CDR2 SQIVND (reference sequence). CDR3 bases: TGTGCCAGTAGCCCACGGGGGACCCCCTACGAGCAGTACTTC. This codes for CASSPRGTPYEQYF.

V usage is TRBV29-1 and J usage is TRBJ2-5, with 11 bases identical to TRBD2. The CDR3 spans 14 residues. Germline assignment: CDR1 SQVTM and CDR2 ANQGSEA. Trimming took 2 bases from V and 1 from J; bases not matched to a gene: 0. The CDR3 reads CSVELAGGQETQYF. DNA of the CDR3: TGCAGCGTTGAACTAGCGGGAGGCCAAGAGACCCAGTACTTC.

CDR3 in DNA: TGTGCCAGCAGTGAACCGGCGGGAGGAGACTACGAGCAGTACTTC. It yields the protein CASSEPAGGDYEQYF. The chain links TRBV6-1 to TRBJ2-7; 8 nucleotides match TRBD2. J gave up 3 bases and V 2 bases, and 6 bases lay outside the gene matches. Germline assignment: CDR1 MNHNS and CDR2 SASEGT. CDR3 length: 15 residues.

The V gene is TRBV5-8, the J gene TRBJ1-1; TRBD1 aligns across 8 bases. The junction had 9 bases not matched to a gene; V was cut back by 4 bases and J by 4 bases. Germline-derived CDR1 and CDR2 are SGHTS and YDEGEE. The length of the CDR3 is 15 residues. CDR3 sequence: CASSPDRVARTEAFF. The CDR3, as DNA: TGTGCCAGCAGCCCGGACAGGGTTGCGCGCACTGAAGCTTTCTTT.

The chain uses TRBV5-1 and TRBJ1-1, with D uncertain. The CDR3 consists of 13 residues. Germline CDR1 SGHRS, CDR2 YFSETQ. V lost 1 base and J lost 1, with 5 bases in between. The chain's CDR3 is CASSLSRNTEAFF. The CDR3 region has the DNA TGCGCCAGCAGCTTGAGTAGGAACACTGAAGCTTTCTTT. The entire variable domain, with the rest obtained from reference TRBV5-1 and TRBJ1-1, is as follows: KAGVTQTPRYLIKTRGQQVTLSCSPISGHRSVSWYQQTPGQGLQFLFEYFSETQRNKGNFPGRFSGRQFSNSRSEMNVSTLELGDSALYLCASSLSRNTEAFFGQGTRLTVV.

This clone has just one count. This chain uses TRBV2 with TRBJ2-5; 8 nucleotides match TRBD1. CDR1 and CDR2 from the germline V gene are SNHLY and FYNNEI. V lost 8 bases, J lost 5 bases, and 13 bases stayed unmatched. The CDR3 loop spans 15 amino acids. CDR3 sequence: CASRDVQGALETQYF. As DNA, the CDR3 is TGTGCCAGCCGAGACGTGCAGGGGGCTCTGGAGACCCAGTACTTC.

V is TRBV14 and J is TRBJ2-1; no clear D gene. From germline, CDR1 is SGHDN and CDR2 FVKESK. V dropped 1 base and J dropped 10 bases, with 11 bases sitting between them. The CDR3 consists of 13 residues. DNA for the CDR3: TGTGCCAGCAGCCAAGCCCTTTACCTGGAGCAGTTCTTC. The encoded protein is CASSQALYLEQFF.

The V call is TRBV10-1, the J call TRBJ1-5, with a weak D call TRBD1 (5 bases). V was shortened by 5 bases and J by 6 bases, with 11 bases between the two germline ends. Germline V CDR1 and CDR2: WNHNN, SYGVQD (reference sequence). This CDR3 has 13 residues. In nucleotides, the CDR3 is TGCGCCAGCAGTCCGCAGGGTCCTCAGCCCCAGCATTTT. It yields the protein CASSPQGPQPQHF.

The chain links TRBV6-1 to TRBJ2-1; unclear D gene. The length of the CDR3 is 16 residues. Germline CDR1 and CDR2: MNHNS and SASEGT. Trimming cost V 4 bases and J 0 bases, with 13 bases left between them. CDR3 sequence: CASSGFGPSSYNEQFF. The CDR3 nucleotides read TGTGCCAGCAGTGGGTTCGGGCCCAGCTCCTACAATGAGCAGTTCTTC.

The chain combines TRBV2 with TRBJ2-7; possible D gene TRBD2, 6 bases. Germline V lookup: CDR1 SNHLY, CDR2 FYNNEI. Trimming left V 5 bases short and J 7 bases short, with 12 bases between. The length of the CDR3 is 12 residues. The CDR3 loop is CASSPLALEQYF. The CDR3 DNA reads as TGTGCCAGCAGTCCCCTAGCGTTAGAGCAGTACTTC.

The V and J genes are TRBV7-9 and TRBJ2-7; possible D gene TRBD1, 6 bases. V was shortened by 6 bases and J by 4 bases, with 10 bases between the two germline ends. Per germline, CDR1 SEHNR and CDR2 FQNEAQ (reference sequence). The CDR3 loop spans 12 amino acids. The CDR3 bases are TGTGCCAGCAGTTCAGGGGTGTACGAGCAGTACTTC. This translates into CASSSGVYEQYF. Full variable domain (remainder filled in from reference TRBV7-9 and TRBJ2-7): DTGVSQNPRHKITKRGQNVTFRCDPISEHNRLYWYRQTLGQGPEFLTYFQNEAQLEKSRLLSDRFSAERPKGSFSTLEIQRTEQGDSAMYLCASSSGVYEQYFGPGTRLTVT.

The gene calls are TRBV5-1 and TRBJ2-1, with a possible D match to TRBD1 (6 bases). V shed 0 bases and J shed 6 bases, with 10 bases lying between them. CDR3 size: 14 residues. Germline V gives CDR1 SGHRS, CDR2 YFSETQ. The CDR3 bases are TGCGCCAGCAGCTTGGTACAGGGCTCCAATGAGCAGTTCTTC. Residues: CASSLVQGSNEQFF. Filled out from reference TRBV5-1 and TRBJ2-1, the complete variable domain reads KAGVTQTPRYLIKTRGQQVTLSCSPISGHRSVSWYQQTPGQGLQFLFEYFSETQRNKGNFPGRFSGRQFSNSRSEMNVSTLELGDSALYLCASSLVQGSNEQFFGPGTRLTVL.

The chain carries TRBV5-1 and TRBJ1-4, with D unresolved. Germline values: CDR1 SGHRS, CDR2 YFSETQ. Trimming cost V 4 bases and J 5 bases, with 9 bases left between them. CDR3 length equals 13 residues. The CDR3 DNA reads TGCGCCAGCAGCAGAAGAGAGAATGAAAAACTGTTTTTT. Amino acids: CASSRRENEKLFF.

CDR3 in amino acids: CASSPVLSPYEQYF. The CDR3 coding sequence is TGTGCCAGCTCACCGGTCCTTTCTCCCTACGAGCAGTACTTC. The chain is built from TRBV18 and TRBJ2-7; D is uncertain. The CDR3 is 14 amino acids. Germline V gene lookup returns CDR1 KGHSH and CDR2 LQKENI. The V end was cut by 3 bases, the J end by 2 bases, with 11 bases between.

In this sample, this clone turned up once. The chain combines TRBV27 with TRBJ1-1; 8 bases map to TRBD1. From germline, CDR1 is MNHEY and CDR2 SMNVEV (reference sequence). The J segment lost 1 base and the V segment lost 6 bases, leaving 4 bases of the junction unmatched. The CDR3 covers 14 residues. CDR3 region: CASRSDRGNTEAFF. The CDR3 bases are TGTGCCAGCAGATCCGACAGGGGGAACACTGAAGCTTTCTTT.

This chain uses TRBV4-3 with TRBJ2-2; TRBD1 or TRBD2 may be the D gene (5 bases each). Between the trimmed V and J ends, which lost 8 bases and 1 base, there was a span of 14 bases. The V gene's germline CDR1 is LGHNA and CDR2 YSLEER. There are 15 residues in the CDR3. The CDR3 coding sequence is TGCGCCAGCGGGGGTGCGACTCTGAACACCGGGGAGCTGTTTTTT. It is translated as CASGGATLNTGELFF.

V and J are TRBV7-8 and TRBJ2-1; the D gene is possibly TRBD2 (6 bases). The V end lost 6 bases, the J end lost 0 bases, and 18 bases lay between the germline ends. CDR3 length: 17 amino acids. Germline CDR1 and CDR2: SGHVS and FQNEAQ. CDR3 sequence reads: CASSTSGRLSSYNEQFF. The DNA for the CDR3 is TGTGCCAGCAGTACCTCGGGGAGGCTGAGCTCCTACAATGAGCAGTTCTTC.

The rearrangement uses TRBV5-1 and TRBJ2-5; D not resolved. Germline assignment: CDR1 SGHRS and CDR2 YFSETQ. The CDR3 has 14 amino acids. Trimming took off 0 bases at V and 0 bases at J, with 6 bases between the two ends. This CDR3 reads CASSLVSNQETQYF. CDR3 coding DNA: TGCGCCAGCAGCTTGGTTTCTAACCAAGAGACCCAGTACTTC.

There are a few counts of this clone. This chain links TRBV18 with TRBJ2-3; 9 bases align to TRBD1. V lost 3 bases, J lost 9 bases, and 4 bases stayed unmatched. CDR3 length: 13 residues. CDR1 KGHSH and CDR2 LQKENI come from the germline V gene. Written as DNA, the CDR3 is TGTGCCAGCTCACCGCCTACAGGGGGCACGCAGTATTTT. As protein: CASSPPTGGTQYF.

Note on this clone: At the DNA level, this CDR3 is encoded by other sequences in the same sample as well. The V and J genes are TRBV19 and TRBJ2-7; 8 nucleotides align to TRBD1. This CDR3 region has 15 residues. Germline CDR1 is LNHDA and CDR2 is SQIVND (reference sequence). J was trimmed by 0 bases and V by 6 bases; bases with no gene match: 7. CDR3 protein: CASSRGQASSYEQYF. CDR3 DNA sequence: TGTGCCAGTAGCAGGGGACAGGCCAGCTCCTACGAGCAGTACTTC.

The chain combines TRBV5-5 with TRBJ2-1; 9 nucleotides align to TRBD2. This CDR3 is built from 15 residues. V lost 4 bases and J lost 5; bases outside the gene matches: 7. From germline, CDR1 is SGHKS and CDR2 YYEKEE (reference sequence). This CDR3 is CASSRTSETNNEQFF. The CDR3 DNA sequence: TGTGCCAGCAGCAGGACTAGCGAAACCAACAATGAGCAGTTCTTC.

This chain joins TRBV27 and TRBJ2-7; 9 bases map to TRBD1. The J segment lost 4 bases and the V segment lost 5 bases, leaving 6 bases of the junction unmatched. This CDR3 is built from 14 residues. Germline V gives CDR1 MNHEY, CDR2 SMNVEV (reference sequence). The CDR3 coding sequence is TGTGCCAGCAGTGACACAGGGGGCGCGTACGAGCAGTACTTC. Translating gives CASSDTGGAYEQYF.

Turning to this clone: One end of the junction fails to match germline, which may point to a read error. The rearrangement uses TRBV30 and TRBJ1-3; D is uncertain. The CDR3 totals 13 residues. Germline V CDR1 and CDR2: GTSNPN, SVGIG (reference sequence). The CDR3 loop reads CAPAGSLWKHHIF. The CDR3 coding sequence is TGTGCCCCGGCGGGGTCGCTCTGGAAACACCATATATTT. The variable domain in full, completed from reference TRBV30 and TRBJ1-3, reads SQTIHQWPATLVQPVGSPLSLECTVEGTSNPNLYWYRQAAGRGLQLLFYSVGIGQISSEVPQNLSASRPQDRQFILSSKKLLLSDSGFYLCAPAGSLWKHHIFGEGSWLTVV.

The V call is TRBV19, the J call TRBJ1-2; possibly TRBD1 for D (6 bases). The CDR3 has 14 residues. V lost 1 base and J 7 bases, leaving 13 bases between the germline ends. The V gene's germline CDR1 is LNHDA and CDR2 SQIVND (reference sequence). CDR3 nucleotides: TGTGCCAGTAGTATAGCGGACAGTCTTGGTGGCTACACCTTC. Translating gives CASSIADSLGGYTF.